The T cell receptor (beta chain) described here comes from a study of blood T cell repertoires in COVID-19. Germline CDR1 SGHTA, CDR2 FQGNSA. J lost 5 bases, V lost 2 bases, and 11 bases had no gene match. The length of the CDR3 is 17 residues. Profiled with immunoSEQ multiplex PCR; TCRdb holds only in-frame clones, not every one. The sample yields around 30,000 clones, roughly 90% seen once. Sequences were obtained from peripheral blood. The genes are TRBV7-2 and TRBJ2-2; TRBD1 matches at 7 bases. This receptor was obtained from a man between 60 and 75 years old with acute or convalescent COVID-19. For the CDR3, the DNA is TGTGCCAGCAGCTTACTCACGACAGGGAGTTGGACCGGGGAGCTGTTTTTT. This gives the protein CASSLLTTGSWTGELFF.